This T cell receptor beta chain was profiled in a study of blood T cells in healthy people across ages. A sample-barcoded 5' primer and a J-beta primer mix were used in a second PCR of roughly 7 to 12 cycles. TCRdb reprocessed the 5' RACE reads via MiXCR and lists one record per CDR3 protein. This table holds more than 650,000 distinct CDR3 sequences, around 24% found once. Looked up from germline, CDR1 is SGHRS and CDR2 is YFSETQ. The ends were cut back, 3 bases at V and 5 bases at J, with 11 bases in the middle. This CDR3 comprises 14 residues. This clonotype was counted a few times. These data also featured in a second study, about T cells of mothers and their children.

Sequencing was done on a sample of blood. This TCR was recovered from a boy aged 10-17 years in good health. The chain couples TRBV5-1 to TRBJ1-4; no firm D call. This CDR3 reads CASSYGRTNEKLFF. The CDR3 DNA is TGCGCCAGCAGCTACGGACGGACGAATGAAAAACTGTTTTTT.